Listed below are T cell receptor beta chains from one sample, sequenced in a study of blood T cells in healthy people across ages. One entry per CDR3 protein, called by TCRdb with MiXCR from the 5' RACE reads. The sample yields about 1.8 million distinct CDR3 sequences, around half seen once. Material: blood. These receptors all come from a woman aged 40 to 50 in good health. Both conserved end residues are part of each CDR3. Each record gives: D gene, J gene, V gene, clone size, CDR3 protein, CDR3 DNA. D genes are given only for firm matches. Rows give clone size only sometimes, using once, few, many, or a class for an expanded clone.

>.|TRBJ1-2|TRBV2|.
CASSEAVGYGYTF
TGTGCCAGCAGTGAAGCAGTGGGGTACGGCTACACCTTC
>.|TRBJ2-3|TRBV7-9|.
CASSLGVQSLSTDTQYF
TGTGCCAGCAGCTTGGGAGTACAGTCACTTAGCACAGATACGCAGTATTTT
>.|TRBJ2-7|TRBV4-2|.
CASSQEVAPAYEQYF
TGTGCCAGCAGCCAAGAGGTGGCCCCCGCCTACGAGCAGTACTTC
>TRBD1|TRBJ2-7|TRBV5-1|many
CASSLGPSGQAPLEQYF
TGCGCCAGCAGCTTGGGACCGTCGGGACAGGCACCGCTCGAGCAGTACTTC
>.|TRBJ2-7|TRBV4-3|once
CAGSQESGYEQYF
TGCGCCGGCAGCCAAGAGTCCGGGTACGAGCAGTACTTC
>.|TRBJ2-7|TRBV2|once
CASTLSTYEQYF
TGTGCCAGCACCCTTTCTACCTACGAGCAGTACTTC
>.|TRBJ1-3|TRBV12-3/TRBV12-4|.
CASSFKGGGNTIYF
TGTGCCAGCAGTTTCAAGGGCGGTGGAAACACCATATATTTT
>.|TRBJ2-5|TRBV7-2|few
CASSRGGGPQETQYF
TGTGCCAGCAGCAGAGGGGGGGGCCCTCAAGAGACCCAGTACTTC
>TRBD1|TRBJ2-3|TRBV15|.
CATSLTLTGTVATDTQYF
TGTGCCACCAGCCTAACCCTCACCGGGACAGTCGCCACAGATACGCAGTATTTT
>TRBD2|TRBJ2-5|TRBV6-5|.
CATTGGGETQYF
TGTGCCACCACCGGCGGGGGAGAGACCCAGTACTTC
>TRBD1|TRBJ2-5|TRBV6-2/TRBV6-3|.
CASSYSSGTGGVRGETQYF
TGTGCCAGCAGTTACAGTTCCGGGACAGGGGGCGTTCGGGGTGAGACCCAGTACTTC
>TRBD1|TRBJ1-1|TRBV7-9|few
CASSLEGQGATEAFF
TGTGCCAGCAGCTTAGAGGGACAGGGGGCCACTGAAGCTTTCTTT
>TRBD2|TRBJ2-3|TRBV7-2|few
CASSLLSPSGGLFTDTQYF
TGTGCCAGCAGCCTATTAAGTCCTAGCGGGGGGCTATTCACAGATACGCAGTATTTT
>TRBD1|TRBJ2-5|TRBV11-3|.
CASSLDGQGETQYF
TGTGCCAGCAGCTTAGATGGACAGGGAGAGACCCAGTACTTC
>.|TRBJ1-1|TRBV4-1|.
CASSHPGRSPHPLLEAFF
TGCGCCAGCAGCCATCCCGGGAGGAGCCCCCACCCCCTACTGGAAGCTTTCTTT
>.|TRBJ2-7|TRBV4-3|.
CASSQEGIGDNEQYF
TGCGCCAGCAGCCAAGAAGGCATAGGGGACAATGAGCAGTACTTC
>TRBD2|TRBJ2-4|TRBV6-5|.
CASSHRGLAGLREQYF
TGTGCCAGCAGTCACCGAGGGCTAGCGGGGCTACGTGAGCAGTACTTC
>.|TRBJ1-2|TRBV7-2|few
CASSLRGSVDGYTF
TGTGCCAGCAGCTTAAGGGGGTCGGTGGATGGCTACACCTTC
>.|TRBJ2-1|TRBV29-1|.
CSVVWDNEQFF
TGCAGCGTTGTATGGGACAATGAGCAGTTCTTC
>TRBD1|TRBJ2-5|TRBV7-6|.
CASSSAQGAYRETQYF
TGTGCCAGCAGCTCGGCACAGGGGGCTTACCGGGAGACCCAGTACTTC
>.|TRBJ1-5|TRBV6-5|few
CASSRGVPPNQPQHF
TGTGCCAGCTCTAGGGGAGTGCCGCCCAATCAGCCCCAGCATTTT
>.|TRBJ1-4|TRBV28|.
CASSPDRRRSKLFF
TGTGCCAGCAGTCCCGACCGCCGGCGTTCGAAACTGTTTTTT
>TRBD1|TRBJ1-2|TRBV7-9|.
CASSARQGTYGYTF
TGTGCCAGCAGCGCCCGACAGGGGACCTATGGCTACACCTTC
>.|TRBJ1-1|TRBV6-1|.
CASSEVVNTEAFF
TGTGCCAGCAGTGAAGTGGTGAACACTGAGGCTTTCTTT
>.|TRBJ2-5|TRBV7-2|.
CASSPLDEIQETQYF
TGTGCCAGCAGCCCCTTGGATGAGATACAAGAGACCCAGTACTTC
>TRBD2|TRBJ2-1|TRBV7-2|.
CASSSVSIAGVYNEQFF
TGTGCCAGCAGCTCCGTCTCTATAGCGGGGGTTTACAATGAGCAGTTCTTC
>.|TRBJ2-5|TRBV11-2|.
CARTYGVRQETQYF
TGTGCCCGCACCTACGGGGTGAGACAAGAGACCCAGTACTTC
>TRBD2|TRBJ2-1|TRBV12-3/TRBV12-4|.
CASSFSGGAINEQFF
TGTGCCAGCAGTTTCAGCGGGGGGGCTATAAATGAGCAGTTCTTC
>.|TRBJ1-5|TRBV6-5|.
CASSYTQGRNQPQHF
TGTGCCAGCAGTTACACACAGGGTCGGAATCAACCCCAGCATTTT
>.|TRBJ2-6|TRBV7-2|.
CASSPRTANSGANVLTF
TGTGCCAGCAGCCCCCGGACAGCGAACTCTGGGGCCAACGTCCTGACTTTC
>TRBD2|TRBJ2-3|TRBV6-1|.
CASAWTSGADTQYF
TGTGCCAGCGCGTGGACTAGCGGGGCAGATACGCAGTATTTT
>.|TRBJ1-2|TRBV29-1|.
CSVVRGGGGSGYTF
TGCAGCGTTGTGCGTGGAGGGGGGGGCAGTGGCTACACCTTC
>TRBD2|TRBJ2-1|TRBV2|.
CASSEDSGSIDEQFF
TGTGCCAGCAGTGAAGATAGCGGGTCCATCGATGAGCAGTTCTTC
>.|TRBJ2-7|TRBV5-1|.
CASSHVGARGEQYF
TGCGCCAGCAGCCACGTCGGGGCGAGGGGGGAGCAGTACTTC
>TRBD1|TRBJ1-5|TRBV5-1|few
CASSLTSGGDQPQHF
TGCGCCAGCAGCTTGACGTCAGGGGGGGATCAGCCCCAGCATTTT